The clone carrying this T cell receptor (beta chain) was observed a few times. This entry is derived from a study of T cell changes during pregnancy in multiple sclerosis. Sequencing used immunoSEQ multiplex PCR; TCRdb keeps in-frame clones, though not all of them. The table includes approximately 65,000 clones, 96% detected once. Looked up from germline, CDR1 is LGHNA and CDR2 is YNFKEQ. The V end lost 1 base, the J end lost 1 base, and 7 bases lay between the germline ends. This CDR3 is built from 14 residues. The specimen was CD8+ T cells from peripheral blood mononuclear cells, collected after pregnancy. The chain links TRBV4-2 to TRBJ1-1; D is undetermined. The sequence was collected from a female donor with multiple sclerosis, enrolled in a pregnancy study. The CDR3 DNA reads TGTGCCAGCAGCCAAGTCTTAGCGAACACTGAAGCTTTCTTT. It codes for CASSQVLANTEAFF.